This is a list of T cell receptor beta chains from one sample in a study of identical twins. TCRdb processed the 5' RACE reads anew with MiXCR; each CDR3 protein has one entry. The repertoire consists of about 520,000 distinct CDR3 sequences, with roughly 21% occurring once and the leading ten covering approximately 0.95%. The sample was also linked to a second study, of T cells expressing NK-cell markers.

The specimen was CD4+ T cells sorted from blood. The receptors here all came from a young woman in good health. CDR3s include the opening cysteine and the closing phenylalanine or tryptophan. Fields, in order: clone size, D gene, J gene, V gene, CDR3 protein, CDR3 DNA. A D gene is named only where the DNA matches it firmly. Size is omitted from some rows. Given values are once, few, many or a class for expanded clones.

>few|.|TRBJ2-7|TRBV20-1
CSASTGSYEQYF
TGCAGTGCGTCCACCGGCTCCTACGAGCAGTACTTC
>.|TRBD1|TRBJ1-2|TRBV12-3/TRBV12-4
CASTKTGSRGYTF
TGTGCCAGCACCAAGACAGGGAGTAGGGGCTACACCTTC
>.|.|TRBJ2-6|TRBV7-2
CASSLQRITSGANVLTF
TGTGCCAGCAGCTTGCAGAGAATTACCTCTGGGGCCAACGTCCTGACTTTC
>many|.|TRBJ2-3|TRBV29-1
CSVREMSDTQYF
TGCAGCGTCCGGGAGATGTCAGATACGCAGTATTTT
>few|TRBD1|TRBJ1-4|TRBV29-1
CSVGGTGGNEKLFF
TGCAGCGTGGGCGGGACAGGGGGAAATGAAAAACTGTTTTTT
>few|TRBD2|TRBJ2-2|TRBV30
CAWSGLAGYTGELFF
TGTGCCTGGAGTGGACTAGCGGGATACACCGGGGAGCTGTTTTTT
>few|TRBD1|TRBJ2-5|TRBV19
CASRGWQETQYF
TGTGCGAGCAGGGGGTGGCAAGAGACCCAGTACTTC
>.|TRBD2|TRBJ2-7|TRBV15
CATSRDPSGRAEEQYF
TGTGCCACCAGCAGAGATCCCAGCGGGAGGGCTGAGGAGCAGTACTTC
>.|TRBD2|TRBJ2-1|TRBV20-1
CSAARPSGENYNEQFF
TGCAGTGCAGCCCGCCCTAGCGGGGAGAACTACAATGAGCAGTTCTTC
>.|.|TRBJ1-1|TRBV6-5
CASSYSKGAPGTEAFF
TGTGCCAGCAGTTACTCGAAAGGGGCCCCGGGCACTGAAGCTTTCTTT
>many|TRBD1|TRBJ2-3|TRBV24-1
CATSDPTGASTDTQYF
TGTGCCACCAGTGATCCGACAGGGGCCAGCACAGATACGCAGTATTTT
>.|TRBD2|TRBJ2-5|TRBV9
CASSEGTSGRASETQYF
TGTGCCAGCAGCGAGGGGACTAGCGGGAGGGCTTCAGAGACCCAGTACTTC
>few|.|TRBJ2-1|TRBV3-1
CASSDRGRGTYNEQFF
TGTGCCAGCAGCGACCGGGGGCGGGGCACGTACAATGAGCAGTTCTTC
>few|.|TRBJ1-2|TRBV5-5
CASSLAAEANYGYTF
TGTGCCAGCAGCTTGGCCGCAGAAGCTAACTATGGCTACACCTTC
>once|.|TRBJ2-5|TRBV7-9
CASSLTSAGKTQYF
TGTGCCAGCAGCTTAACCTCGGCAGGGAAGACCCAGTACTTC
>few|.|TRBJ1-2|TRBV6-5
CASSYSISSHRGGYTF
TGTGCCAGCAGTTACTCGATTTCGTCGCACCGGGGTGGCTACACCTTC
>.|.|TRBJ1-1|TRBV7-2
CASSLGALQGAEAFF
TGTGCCAGCAGCTTAGGGGCCCTTCAGGGCGCTGAAGCTTTCTTT
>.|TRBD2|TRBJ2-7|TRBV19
CASTPTSGNYEQYF
TGTGCCAGTACCCCGACTAGCGGGAATTACGAGCAGTACTTC
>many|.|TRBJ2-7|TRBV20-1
CSARDTGFDEQYF
TGCAGTGCTAGAGACACAGGTTTTGACGAGCAGTACTTC
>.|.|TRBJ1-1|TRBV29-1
CSVEDLWTEAFF
TGCAGCGTTGAAGATTTGTGGACTGAAGCTTTCTTT
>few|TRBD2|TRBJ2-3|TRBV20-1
CSAPPASGTNRDTQYF
TGCAGTGCTCCCCCGGCTAGCGGGACAAATAGAGATACGCAGTATTTT
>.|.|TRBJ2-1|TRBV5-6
CASIPLHGDINEQFF
TGTGCCAGCATCCCCCTTCATGGGGACATCAATGAGCAGTTCTTC
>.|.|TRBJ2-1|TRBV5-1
CASSLEGPRYNEQFF
TGCGCCAGCAGCTTGGAGGGACCCCGTTACAATGAGCAGTTCTTC
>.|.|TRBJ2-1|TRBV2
CASSMRGRASYNEQFF
TGTGCCAGCAGTATGAGGGGGAGAGCATCCTACAATGAGCAGTTCTTC
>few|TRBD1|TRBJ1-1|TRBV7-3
CASSSTGEDTEAFF
TGTGCCAGCAGCTCGACAGGGGAGGACACTGAAGCTTTCTTT
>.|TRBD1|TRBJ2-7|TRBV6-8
CASNRRTGPYEQYF
TGTGCCAGCAACCGAAGGACAGGCCCCTACGAGCAGTACTTC
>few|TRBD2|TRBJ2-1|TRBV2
CASSRLGLTFNEQFF
TGTGCCAGCAGTAGATTGGGACTAACCTTCAATGAGCAGTTCTTC
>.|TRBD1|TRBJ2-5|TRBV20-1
CSTGAGPLETQYF
TGCAGTACAGGGGCCGGTCCGTTGGAGACCCAGTACTTC
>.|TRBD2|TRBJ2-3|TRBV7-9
CASSLQRGGRTDTQYF
TGTGCCAGCAGCTTACAGCGGGGGGGCCGGACAGATACGCAGTATTTT
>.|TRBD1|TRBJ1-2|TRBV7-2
CASSLQGGGYGYTF
TGTGCCAGCAGCTTACAGGGGGGCGGCTATGGCTACACCTTC
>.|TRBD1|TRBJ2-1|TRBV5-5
CASSEGQGFFEQFF
TGTGCCAGCAGCGAGGGACAGGGTTTTTTTGAGCAGTTCTTC
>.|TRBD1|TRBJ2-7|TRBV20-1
CSARGTVSDYEQYF
TGCAGTGCTAGGGGGACAGTTAGCGACTACGAGCAGTACTTC
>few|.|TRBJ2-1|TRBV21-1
CASSGRDGRVNEQFF
TGTGCCAGCAGCGGCCGGGACGGACGGGTCAATGAGCAGTTCTTC
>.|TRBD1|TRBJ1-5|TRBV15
CATSRDLGRGFGAQHF
TGTGCCACCAGCAGAGATCTCGGCAGGGGGTTTGGGGCCCAGCATTTT
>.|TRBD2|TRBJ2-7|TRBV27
CASSFSGRSFREQYF
TGTGCCAGCAGTTTTAGCGGGAGGTCCTTTCGGGAGCAGTACTTC
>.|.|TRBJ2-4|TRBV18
CASSPPGWEMTKNIQYF
TGTGCCAGCTCACCACCGGGGTGGGAGATGACCAAAAACATTCAGTACTTC
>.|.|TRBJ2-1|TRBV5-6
CASSTNRLVRGAF
TGTGCCAGCAGCACCAACAGACTAGTTCGGGGCGCCTTC
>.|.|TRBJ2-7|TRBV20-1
CSARDVVSEQYF
TGCAGTGCTAGAGATGTAGTTTCGGAGCAGTACTTC